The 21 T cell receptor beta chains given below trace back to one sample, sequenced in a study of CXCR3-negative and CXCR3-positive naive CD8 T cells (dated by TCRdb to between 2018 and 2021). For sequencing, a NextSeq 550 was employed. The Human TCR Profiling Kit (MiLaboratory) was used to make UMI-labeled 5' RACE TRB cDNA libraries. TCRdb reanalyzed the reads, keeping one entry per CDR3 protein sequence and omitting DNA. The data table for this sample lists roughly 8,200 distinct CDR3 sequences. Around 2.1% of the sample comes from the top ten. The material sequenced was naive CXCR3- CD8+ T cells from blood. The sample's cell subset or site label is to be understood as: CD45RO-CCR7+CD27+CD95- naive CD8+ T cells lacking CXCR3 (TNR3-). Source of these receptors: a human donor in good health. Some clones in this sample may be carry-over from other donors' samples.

The CDR3 sequence: CASSSSSGGLTDTQYF. This chain uses TRBV12-3 or TRBV12-4 with TRBJ2-3; TCRdb names TRBD2, which stays unverified in the absence of DNA. This CDR3 is 16 amino acids long.

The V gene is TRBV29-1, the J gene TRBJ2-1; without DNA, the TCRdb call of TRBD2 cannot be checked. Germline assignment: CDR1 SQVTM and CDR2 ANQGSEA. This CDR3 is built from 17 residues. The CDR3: CSVEGPFTSGSYNEQFF.

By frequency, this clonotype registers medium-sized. This CDR3 reads CASSRPAGEDYGYTF. The V gene is TRBV7-9, the J gene TRBJ1-2; TCRdb's D gene call, TRBD1, goes unchecked for lack of DNA. This CDR3 is 15 amino acids long. Germline values: CDR1 SEHNR, CDR2 FQNEAQ (reference sequence). The full variable domain, rest sourced from reference TRBV7-9 and TRBJ1-2, is DTGVSQNPRHKITKRGQNVTFRCDPISEHNRLYWYRQTLGQGPEFLTYFQNEAQLEKSRLLSDRFSAERPKGSFSTLEIQRTEQGDSAMYLCASSRPAGEDYGYTFGSGTRLTVV.

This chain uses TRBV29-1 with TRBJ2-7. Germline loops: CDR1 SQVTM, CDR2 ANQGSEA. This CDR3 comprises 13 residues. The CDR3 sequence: CSVEDSTDYEQYF.

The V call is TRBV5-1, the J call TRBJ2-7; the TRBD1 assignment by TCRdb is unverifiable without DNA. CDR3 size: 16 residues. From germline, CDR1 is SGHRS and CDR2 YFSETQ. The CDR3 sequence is CASSLASGATTYEQYF.

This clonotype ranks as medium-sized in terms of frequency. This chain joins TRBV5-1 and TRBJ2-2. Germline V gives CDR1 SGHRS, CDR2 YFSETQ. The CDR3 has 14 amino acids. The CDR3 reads CASSRGPNTGELFF.

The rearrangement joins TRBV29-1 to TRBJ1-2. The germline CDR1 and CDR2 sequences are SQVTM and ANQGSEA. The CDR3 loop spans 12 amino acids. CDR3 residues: CSVEAGLHGYTF.

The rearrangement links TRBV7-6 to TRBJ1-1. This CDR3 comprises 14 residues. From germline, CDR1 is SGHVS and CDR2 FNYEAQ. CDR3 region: CASSLANAGTEAFF.

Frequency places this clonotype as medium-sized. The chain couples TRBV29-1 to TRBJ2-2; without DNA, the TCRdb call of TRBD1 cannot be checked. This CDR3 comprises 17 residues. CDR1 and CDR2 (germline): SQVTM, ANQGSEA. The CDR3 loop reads CSVVGTADTTNTGELFF.

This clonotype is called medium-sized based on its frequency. CDR3 protein: CASSSSVGPAYGYTF. This chain connects TRBV12-3 or TRBV12-4 to TRBJ1-2. The CDR3 is 15 residues long.

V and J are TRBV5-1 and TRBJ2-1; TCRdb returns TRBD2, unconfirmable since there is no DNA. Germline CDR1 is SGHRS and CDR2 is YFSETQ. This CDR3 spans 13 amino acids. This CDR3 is CASSSLQSGEQFF.

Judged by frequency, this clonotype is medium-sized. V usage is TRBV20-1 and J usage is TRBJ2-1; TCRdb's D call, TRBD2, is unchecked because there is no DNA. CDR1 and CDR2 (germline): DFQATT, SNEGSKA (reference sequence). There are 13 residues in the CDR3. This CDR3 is CSVRLADYNEQFF.

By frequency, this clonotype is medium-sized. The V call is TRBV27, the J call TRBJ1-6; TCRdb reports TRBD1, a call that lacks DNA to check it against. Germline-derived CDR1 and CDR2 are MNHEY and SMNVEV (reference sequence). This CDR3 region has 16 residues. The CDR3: CASSSGTRPYNSPLHF.

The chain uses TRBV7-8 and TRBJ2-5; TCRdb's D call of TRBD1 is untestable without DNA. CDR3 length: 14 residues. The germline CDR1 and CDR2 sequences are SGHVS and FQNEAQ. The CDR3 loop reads CASSRGTGVETQYF.

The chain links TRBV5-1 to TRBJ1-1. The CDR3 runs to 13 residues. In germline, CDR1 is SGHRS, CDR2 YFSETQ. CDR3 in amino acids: CASKPAGNTEAFF.

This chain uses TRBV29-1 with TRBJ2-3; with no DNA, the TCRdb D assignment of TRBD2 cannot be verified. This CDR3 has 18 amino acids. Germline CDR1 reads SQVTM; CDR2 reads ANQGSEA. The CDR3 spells CSVETGLAGGFGTDTQYF.

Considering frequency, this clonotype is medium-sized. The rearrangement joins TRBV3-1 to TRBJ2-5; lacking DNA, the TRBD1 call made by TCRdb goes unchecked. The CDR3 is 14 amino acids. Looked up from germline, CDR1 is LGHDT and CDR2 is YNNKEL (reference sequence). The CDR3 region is CASSPPQYQETQYF.

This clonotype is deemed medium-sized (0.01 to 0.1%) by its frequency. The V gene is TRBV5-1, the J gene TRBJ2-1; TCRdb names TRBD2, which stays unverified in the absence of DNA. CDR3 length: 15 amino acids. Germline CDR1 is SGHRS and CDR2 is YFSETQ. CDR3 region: CASSLVLPGGNEQFF.

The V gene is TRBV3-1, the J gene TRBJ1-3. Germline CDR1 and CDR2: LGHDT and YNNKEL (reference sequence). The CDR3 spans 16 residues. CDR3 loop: CASSTTVYGGGNTIYF.

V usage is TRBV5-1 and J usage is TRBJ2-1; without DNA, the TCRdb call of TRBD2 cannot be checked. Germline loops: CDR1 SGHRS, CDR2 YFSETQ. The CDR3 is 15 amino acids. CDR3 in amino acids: CASSLGLAGYNEQFF.

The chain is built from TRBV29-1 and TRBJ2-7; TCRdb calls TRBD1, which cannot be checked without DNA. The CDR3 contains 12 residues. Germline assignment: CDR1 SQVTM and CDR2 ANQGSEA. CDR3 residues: CSVGQYLFEQYF.